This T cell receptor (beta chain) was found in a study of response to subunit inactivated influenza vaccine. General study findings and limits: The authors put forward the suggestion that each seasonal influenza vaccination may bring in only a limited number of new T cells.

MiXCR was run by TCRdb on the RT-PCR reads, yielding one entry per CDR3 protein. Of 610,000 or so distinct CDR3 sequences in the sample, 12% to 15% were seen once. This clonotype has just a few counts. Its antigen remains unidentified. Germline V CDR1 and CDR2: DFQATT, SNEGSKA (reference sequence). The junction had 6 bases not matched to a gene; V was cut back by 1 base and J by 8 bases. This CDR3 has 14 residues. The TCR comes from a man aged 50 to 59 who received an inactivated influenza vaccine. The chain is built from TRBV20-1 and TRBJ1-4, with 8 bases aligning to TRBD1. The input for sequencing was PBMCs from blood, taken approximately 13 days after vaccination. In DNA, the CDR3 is TGCAGTGCTAGAGGAGACAGGGGTGGAGAAAAACTGTTTTTT. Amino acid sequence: CSARGDRGGEKLFF.